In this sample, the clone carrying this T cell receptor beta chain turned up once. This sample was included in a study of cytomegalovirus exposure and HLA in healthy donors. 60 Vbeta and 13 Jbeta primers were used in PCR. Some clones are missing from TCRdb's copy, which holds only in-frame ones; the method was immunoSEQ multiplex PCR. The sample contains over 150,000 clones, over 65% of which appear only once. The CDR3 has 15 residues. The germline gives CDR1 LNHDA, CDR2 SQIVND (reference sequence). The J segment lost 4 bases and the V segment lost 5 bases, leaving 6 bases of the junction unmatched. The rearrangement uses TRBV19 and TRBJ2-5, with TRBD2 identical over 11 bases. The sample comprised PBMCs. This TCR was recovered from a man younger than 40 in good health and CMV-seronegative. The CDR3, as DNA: TGTGCCAGTAGTGCCCCCGGGACTAGCGGAGAGACCCAGTACTTC. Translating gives CASSAPGTSGETQYF.